Detailed here is one T cell receptor beta chain. Its antigen has not been determined. Base qualities are missing; no much larger clone stands one base away. To sequence the TCRbeta CDR3 region, genomic DNA was isolated from the sorted cells. The immunoSEQ Assay was used for sequencing of TCRbeta CDR3 regions. What TCRdb holds here is the immuneACCESS table cut down to in-frame rearrangements. Part of the clones is not present; checked against another copy, under half of the missing clones reflect an unresolved V gene, and the others are unexplained. The sample table records 60,000 to 80,000 clones; about 86% of these occur just once. Almost 4.5% of the sample rests with the top ten. The trial excluded patients who had a history of autoimmune disease or were on systemic immunosuppression. Peripheral blood for TCR sequencing was drawn from every dose cohort at baseline, at cycle 4 day 1 and at cycle 7 day 1. Samples were obtained from an open-label, multicenter, first-in-human phase I dose-escalation trial of ivuxolimab. The trial enrolled adults with locally advanced or metastatic head and neck squamous cell, hepatocellular, melanoma or renal cell carcinoma. Before TCR sequencing, CD4+ T cells and CD8+ T cells from peripheral blood were sorted into separate populations.

Ends trimmed: V by 5 bases, J by 6 bases; bases unmatched to a gene: 3. The CDR3 sequence holds 13 residues, the cysteine and phenylalanine included. Only the CDR3 portion is preserved as DNA: 39 bases, with reading frame beginning at the first base. The germline V gene (reference sequence) supplies CDR1 MNHNY and CDR2 SVGAGI. These data belong to a study of OX40 agonist ivuxolimab in advanced cancers. For context, the study as a whole: The costimulatory receptor OX40 (CD134) was targeted by ivuxolimab, a fully human IgG2 agonistic monoclonal antibody. Prior anti-PD-1, anti-PD-L1 or anti-CTLA-4 therapy was permitted, and checkpoint inhibitors had been received by roughly two fifths of dose-escalation patients. In the dose-escalation cohort, about four fifths of patients were male, and the mean age was 60 years with a range of roughly 20 to 80. The monotherapy dose-escalation portion (N = 52 patients) of the phase I ivuxolimab trial is reported in the paper. Intravenous ivuxolimab was administered to patients every 2 weeks at six dose levels: 0.01, 0.1, 0.3, 1.5, 3 and 10 mg/kg. Of the approximately 53 patients in dose escalation, about 20 had hepatocellular carcinoma, around 15 had melanoma, 9 had renal cell carcinoma and 9 had head and neck cancer. Three dose-escalation patients achieved partial responses, one with hepatocellular carcinoma and two with cutaneous melanoma. Peripheral TCRbeta sequencing aimed to test whether ivuxolimab altered TCR sequence diversity and caused clonal T-cell expansion. Beyond this particular receptor, the publication reports: Low levels of normalized T-cell clonal expansion were also seen in some patients who did not respond. At doses of 0.1 to 3.0 mg/kg, clonal expansion of both CD4+ and CD8+ blood T cells was observed from baseline to week 6. After ivuxolimab, CD8+ T cells had more expanded clones than CD4+ T cells on average. In the 0.1-3.0 mg/kg groups, partial responders were among the patients with the lowest normalized peripheral clonal expansion, particularly in CD8+ T cells. Antigen specificity was not determined for the clonally expanded peripheral T cells.

This sample comprised CD4+ or CD8+ T cells sorted from blood, obtained in a trial of the OX40 agonist ivuxolimab. The source of this sequence is an adult with an advanced solid tumor such as melanoma, head and neck, liver or kidney cancer. The chain was built from TRBV6-6 and TRBJ1-2; TRBD1 matches 10 bases in the middle. The DNA reads TGTGCCAGCAGTCGGGACAGGGGTAATGGCTACACCTTC. Its protein reads: CASSRDRGNGYTF.